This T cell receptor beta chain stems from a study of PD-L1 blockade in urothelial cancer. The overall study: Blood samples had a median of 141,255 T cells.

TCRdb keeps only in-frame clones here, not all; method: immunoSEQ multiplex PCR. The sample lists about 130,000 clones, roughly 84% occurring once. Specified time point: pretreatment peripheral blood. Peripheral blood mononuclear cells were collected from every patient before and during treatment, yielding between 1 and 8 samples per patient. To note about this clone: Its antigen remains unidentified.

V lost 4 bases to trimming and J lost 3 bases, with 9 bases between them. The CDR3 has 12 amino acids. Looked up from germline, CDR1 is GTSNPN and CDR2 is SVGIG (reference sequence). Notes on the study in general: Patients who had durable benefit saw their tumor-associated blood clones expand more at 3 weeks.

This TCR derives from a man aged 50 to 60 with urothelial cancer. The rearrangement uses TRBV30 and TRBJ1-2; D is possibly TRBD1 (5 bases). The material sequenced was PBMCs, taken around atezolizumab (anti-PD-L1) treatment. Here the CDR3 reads CAWMDTDYGYTF. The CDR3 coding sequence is TGTGCCTGGATGGACACCGACTATGGCTACACCTTC. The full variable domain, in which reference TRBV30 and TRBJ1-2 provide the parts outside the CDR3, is SQTIHQWPATLVQPVGSPLSLECTVEGTSNPNLYWYRQAAGRGLQLLFYSVGIGQISSEVPQNLSASRPQDRQFILSSKKLLLSDSGFYLCAWMDTDYGYTFGSGTRLTVV.